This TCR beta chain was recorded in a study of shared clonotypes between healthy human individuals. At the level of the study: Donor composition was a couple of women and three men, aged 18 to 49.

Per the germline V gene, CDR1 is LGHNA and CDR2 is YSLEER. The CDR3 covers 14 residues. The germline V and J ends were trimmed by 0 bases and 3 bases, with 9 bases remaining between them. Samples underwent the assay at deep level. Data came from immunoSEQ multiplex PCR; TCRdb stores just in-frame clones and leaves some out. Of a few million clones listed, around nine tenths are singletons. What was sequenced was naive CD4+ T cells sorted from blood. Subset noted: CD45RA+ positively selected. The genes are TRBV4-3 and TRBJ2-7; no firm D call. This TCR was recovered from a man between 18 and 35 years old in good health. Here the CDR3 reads CASSQEADRYEQYF. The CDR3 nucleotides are TGCGCCAGCAGCCAAGAAGCAGACCGCTACGAGCAGTACTTC.